These T cell receptor beta chains were read from a single sample in a study of beta chain features in type 1 diabetes. Clones were read by immunoSEQ multiplex PCR, and TCRdb kept only the in-frame ones, dropping some. The profile shows 300,000 to 450,000 clones, 10% to 15% of them singletons. The sample consisted of naive CD4+ T cells from blood. The source is a man aged 18 to 29 in good health. Each CDR3 is given with its conserved first and last residue. A D gene is named only where the DNA matches it firmly. Not all rows give a size; the values are once, few, many and, for expanded clones, a class.

TGTGCCAGCAGCCGATCGTGGACAGGGGGCTTTACCGGGGAGCTGTTTTTT	CASSRSWTGGFTGELFF	TRBJ2-2	TRBD1	-	TRBV7-2
TGTGCCAGCAGCTCTGGACAGAACACTGAAGCTTTCTTT	CASSSGQNTEAFF	TRBJ1-1	-	-	TRBV28
TGTGCCAGCAGCTTAGCGACAGGGACCTACGAGCAGTACTTC	CASSLATGTYEQYF	TRBJ2-7	TRBD1	few	TRBV7-2
TGTGCCAGCAGCGTAGGAGGGAACACCTACGAGCAGTACTTC	CASSVGGNTYEQYF	TRBJ2-7	-	few	TRBV9
TGTGCCAGCAGTTATCCAGGGCGGTATGGCTACACCTTC	CASSYPGRYGYTF	TRBJ1-2	-	-	TRBV28
TGTGCCAGCAGCGTGCGGTTCAGCGGGAGGGCCTACGAGCAGTACTTC	CASSVRFSGRAYEQYF	TRBJ2-7	TRBD2	-	TRBV5-6
TGTGCCAGCAGAATGACGGGGGGTCAAGAGACCCAGTACTTC	CASRMTGGQETQYF	TRBJ2-5	TRBD2	-	TRBV6-5
TGTGCCAGCAGCTCCCCCGGGACTAGCGGGAGGAAACCCTACGAGCAGTACTTC	CASSSPGTSGRKPYEQYF	TRBJ2-7	TRBD2	-	TRBV5-4
TGTGCCTGGAGCAGCGGGGGGGGGCCCTACAATGAGCAGTTCTTC	CAWSSGGGPYNEQFF	TRBJ2-1	TRBD2	-	TRBV30
TGTGCCAGCAGCTTAGTAGGGGGGGTCACTGAAGCTTTCTTT	CASSLVGGVTEAFF	TRBJ1-1	-	few	TRBV7-2
TGTGCCAGCAGCCAAGGCCCCCGGGGAGACTACGAGCAGTACTTC	CASSQGPRGDYEQYF	TRBJ2-7	-	few	TRBV14
TGTGCCAGCAGCCATACAGGGCGGAATGAGCAGTTCTTC	CASSHTGRNEQFF	TRBJ2-1	-	few	TRBV5-8
TGTGCCAGCAGTTCGGGACAGGACCCCTACGAGCAGTACTTC	CASSSGQDPYEQYF	TRBJ2-7	TRBD1	-	TRBV28
TGTGCCAGCAGCCCCACGCAGGGTTACGAGCAGTACTTC	CASSPTQGYEQYF	TRBJ2-7	-	-	TRBV7-7
TGTGCCAGCAGCTTAGGACAGGGAATCTCCCCCCTCCACTTT	CASSLGQGISPLHF	TRBJ1-6	TRBD1	-	TRBV7-9
TGTGCCAGCAGCTTAGGGAGGACAGGGGCTCTTTACTTC	CASSLGRTGALYF	TRBJ2-7	TRBD1	few	TRBV7-2
TGTGCCAGCAGCGTACAAGCCTACGAGCAGTACTTC	CASSVQAYEQYF	TRBJ2-7	-	-	TRBV7-2
TGCGCCAGCAGCCAAGATCAGGGAGGAGGCTACACCTTC	CASSQDQGGGYTF	TRBJ1-2	-	-	TRBV4-3
TGTGCCAGCAGCCGCCGGAACACAGGGCAAGAGACCCAGTACTTC	CASSRRNTGQETQYF	TRBJ2-5	-	-	TRBV7-9
TGTGCCAGCAGCTTAGCGGACAGGGCGGATGGCTACACCTTC	CASSLADRADGYTF	TRBJ1-2	TRBD1	few	TRBV7-9
TGTGCCAGCAGTCGACAGGGGTGGTCAGATACGCAGTATTTT	CASSRQGWSDTQYF	TRBJ2-3	TRBD1	few	TRBV6-5
TGTGCCAGCAGCCAACCTGGACTAGCGGGGGGAACTAGCACAGATACGCAGTATTTT	CASSQPGLAGGTSTDTQYF	TRBJ2-3	TRBD2	-	TRBV4-2
TGTGCCAGCTCACCGCGATCGACAGGAAATCAGCCCCAGCATTTT	CASSPRSTGNQPQHF	TRBJ1-5	-	few	TRBV18
TGTGCCAGCAGCTTGGTGACAGGGGGCACCGGGGAGCTGTTTTTT	CASSLVTGGTGELFF	TRBJ2-2	TRBD1	-	TRBV7-9
TGTGCCAGCAGCGTCTCACCGGGAGACGATGAAAAACTGTTTTTT	CASSVSPGDDEKLFF	TRBJ1-4	-	few	TRBV9
TGCGCCAGCAGCCAATCCAGCGGGGTCGGGGAGCTGTTTTTT	CASSQSSGVGELFF	TRBJ2-2	TRBD2	few	TRBV4-3
TGTGCCAGCAGCCAGCACTTGAACACTGAAGCTTTCTTT	CASSQHLNTEAFF	TRBJ1-1	-	few	TRBV14
TGTGCCACCAGCAGAAATTTAATCGGCAGGAGGGAGACCCAGTACTTC	CATSRNLIGRRETQYF	TRBJ2-5	-	few	TRBV15
TGCGCCAGCAGCCAGGACAGTGCAGGGGCCAACGTCCTGACTTTC	CASSQDSAGANVLTF	TRBJ2-6	-	-	TRBV4-3
TGTGCCAGCAGTTTGGCCGGGACTAGCGGGAGCTATGAGCAGTTCTTC	CASSLAGTSGSYEQFF	TRBJ2-1	TRBD2	few	TRBV27
TGTGCCAGCAGCTCCAGGGGGACAGTCAGCTACGAGCAGTACTTC	CASSSRGTVSYEQYF	TRBJ2-7	TRBD1	-	TRBV9
TGTGCCAGCAGTTACTTATTCGCCTACGAGCAGTACTTC	CASSYLFAYEQYF	TRBJ2-7	-	few	TRBV6-6
TGTGCCACCGAGACTAGCGGGGGCAGCACAGATACGCAGTATTTT	CATETSGGSTDTQYF	TRBJ2-3	TRBD2	few	TRBV10-3
TGTGCCAGCAGCTTGTCGGTTACTGAAGCTTTCTTT	CASSLSVTEAFF	TRBJ1-1	-	few	TRBV7-9
TGTGCCAGCAGCGGCCGGACTAGCGGGAGCACCGGGGAGCTGTTTTTT	CASSGRTSGSTGELFF	TRBJ2-2	TRBD2	few	TRBV7-2
TGTGCCAGCAGTTTGGGTCAGGGCTATGGGGCTTATGGCTACACCTTC	CASSLGQGYGAYGYTF	TRBJ1-2	-	-	TRBV28
TGTGCCAGCAGCCCGGGACTAGCGGTACCCTACGAGCAGTACTTC	CASSPGLAVPYEQYF	TRBJ2-7	TRBD2	few	TRBV14
TGTGCCAGCAGTTTGACAGGGGTTGGGTCCCACGAGCAGTACTTC	CASSLTGVGSHEQYF	TRBJ2-7	TRBD1	few	TRBV27
TGTGCCAGCAGCTTAACGGGACACCTTAAGGAGCAGTTCTTC	CASSLTGHLKEQFF	TRBJ2-1	-	-	TRBV7-3
TGTGCCAGCAGCCAAGGACAGGTCTCCTACGAGCAGTACTTC	CASSQGQVSYEQYF	TRBJ2-7	-	few	TRBV4-2
TGTGCCAGCAGCTTAGTAGCGCGTGAGCAGTACTTC	CASSLVAREQYF	TRBJ2-7	-	-	TRBV5-6
TGCGCCAGCAGACCCGGGGTCTACTCTGGAAACACCATATATTTT	CASRPGVYSGNTIYF	TRBJ1-3	-	few	TRBV5-1
TGTGCCAGCAGTGTACGCGAAGCGGGAGGGCTACACTTC	CASSVREAGGLHF	TRBJ2-7	TRBD2	few	TRBV25-1
TGTGCCAGCACCAGCACCGGGGAGCTGTTTTTT	CASTSTGELFF	TRBJ2-2	-	-	TRBV6-4
TGTGCCAGCAGTTTTACACCCAACTATGGCTACACCTTC	CASSFTPNYGYTF	TRBJ1-2	-	few	TRBV6-5
TGTGCCAGCAGCTTTCCCAGGGACACTGAAGCTTTCTTT	CASSFPRDTEAFF	TRBJ1-1	-	few	TRBV7-2
TGTGCCAGCAGCTTCTTTCGGCGGGAGGGCCGTAATGAGCAGTTCTTC	CASSFFRREGRNEQFF	TRBJ2-1	TRBD2	few	TRBV7-3
TGTGCCAGCCGGGATTCGTTAAACATTCAGTACTTC	CASRDSLNIQYF	TRBJ2-4	-	-	TRBV25-1
TGTGCCAGCGGCTGGACTAGCGGGAGGAATACGCAGTATTTT	CASGWTSGRNTQYF	TRBJ2-3	TRBD2	few	TRBV2
TGTGCCTGGAGTACCCCCCTCTACTACTACACCTTC	CAWSTPLYYYTF	TRBJ1-2	-	-	TRBV30
TGTGCCAGCAGGGCTCAGGGGGCGATTGGGTCGCAGTATTTT	CASRAQGAIGSQYF	TRBJ2-3	TRBD1	-	TRBV2
TGTGCCACCAGCAGAGTCCGGAGCACTGAAGCTTTCTTT	CATSRVRSTEAFF	TRBJ1-1	-	-	TRBV15
TGTGCCAGCAGTGCAGGGGGTAGCAATCAGCCCCAGCATTTT	CASSAGGSNQPQHF	TRBJ1-5	TRBD1	-	TRBV28
TGTGCCAGCAGCGCAAGCGCTTTTAGCGGCAACATTCAGTACTTC	CASSASAFSGNIQYF	TRBJ2-4	-	once	TRBV9
TGTGCCAGCTCACCACCGAAGACAGGGGGCACTGGCTACACCTTC	CASSPPKTGGTGYTF	TRBJ1-2	TRBD1	few	TRBV18